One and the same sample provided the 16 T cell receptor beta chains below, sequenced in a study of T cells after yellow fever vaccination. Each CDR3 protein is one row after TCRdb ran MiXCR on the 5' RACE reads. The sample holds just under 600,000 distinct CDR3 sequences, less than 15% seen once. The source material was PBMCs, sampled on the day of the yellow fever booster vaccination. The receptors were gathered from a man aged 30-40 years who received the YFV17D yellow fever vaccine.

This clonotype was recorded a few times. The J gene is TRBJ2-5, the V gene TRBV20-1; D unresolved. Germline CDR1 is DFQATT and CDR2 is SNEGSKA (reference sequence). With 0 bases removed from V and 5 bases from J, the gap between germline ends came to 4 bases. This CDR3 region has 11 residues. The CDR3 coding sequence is TGCAGTGCTAGAGACTCGGAGACCCAGTACTTC. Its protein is CSARDSETQYF.

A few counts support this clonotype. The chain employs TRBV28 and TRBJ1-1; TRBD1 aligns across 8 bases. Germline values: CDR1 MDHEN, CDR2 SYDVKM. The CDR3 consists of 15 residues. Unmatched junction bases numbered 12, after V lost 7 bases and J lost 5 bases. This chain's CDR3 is CASTTYRQGRTEAFF. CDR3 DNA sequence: TGTGCCAGCACCACTTATAGACAGGGGAGGACTGAAGCTTTCTTT.

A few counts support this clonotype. As DNA, the CDR3 is TGTGCCAGCACAGGGGCACGACAGAGCGGCTACACCTTC. Its translation is CASTGARQSGYTF. V gene TRBV6-1 combines with J gene TRBJ1-2; a weak D match, TRBD1 (6 bases). Trimming removed 7 bases from V and 8 bases from J, with 17 bases in between. The length of the CDR3 is 13 residues. Germline V CDR1 and CDR2: MNHNS, SASEGT.

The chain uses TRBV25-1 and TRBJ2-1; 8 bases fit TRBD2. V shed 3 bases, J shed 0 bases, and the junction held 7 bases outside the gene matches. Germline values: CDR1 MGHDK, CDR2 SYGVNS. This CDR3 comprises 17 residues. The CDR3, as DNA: TGTGCCAGCAGTGATACAGCGGGGGCAAGCTCCTACAATGAGCAGTTCTTC. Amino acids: CASSDTAGASSYNEQFF.

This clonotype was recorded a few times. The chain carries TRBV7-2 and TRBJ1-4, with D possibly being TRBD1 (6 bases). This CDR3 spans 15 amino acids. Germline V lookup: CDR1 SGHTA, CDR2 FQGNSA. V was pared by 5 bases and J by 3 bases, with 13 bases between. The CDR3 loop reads CASSPGGGPNEKLFF. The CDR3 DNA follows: TGTGCCAGCAGCCCCGGAGGGGGGCCTAATGAAAAACTGTTTTTT.

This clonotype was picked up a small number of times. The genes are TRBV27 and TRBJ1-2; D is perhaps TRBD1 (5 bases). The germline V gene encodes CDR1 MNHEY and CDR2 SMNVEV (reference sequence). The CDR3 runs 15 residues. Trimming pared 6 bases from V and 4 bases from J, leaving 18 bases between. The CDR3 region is CASSPLGTAVYGYTF. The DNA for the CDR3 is TGTGCCAGCAGCCCCCTTGGGACCGCCGTCTATGGCTACACCTTC.

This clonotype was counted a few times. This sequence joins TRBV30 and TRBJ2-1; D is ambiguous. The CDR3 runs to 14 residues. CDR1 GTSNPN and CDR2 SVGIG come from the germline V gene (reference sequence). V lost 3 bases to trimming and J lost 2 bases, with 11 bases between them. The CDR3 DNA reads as TGTGCCTGGAGACACCCACAAGCCTACAATGAGCAGTTCTTC. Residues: CAWRHPQAYNEQFF.

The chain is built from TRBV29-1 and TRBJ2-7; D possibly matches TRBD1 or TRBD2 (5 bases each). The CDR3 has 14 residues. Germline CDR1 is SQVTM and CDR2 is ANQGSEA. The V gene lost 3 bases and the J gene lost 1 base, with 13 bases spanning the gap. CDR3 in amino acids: CSVDPSGGSYEQYF. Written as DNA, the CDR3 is TGCAGCGTTGACCCCTCTGGGGGTTCCTACGAGCAGTACTTC.

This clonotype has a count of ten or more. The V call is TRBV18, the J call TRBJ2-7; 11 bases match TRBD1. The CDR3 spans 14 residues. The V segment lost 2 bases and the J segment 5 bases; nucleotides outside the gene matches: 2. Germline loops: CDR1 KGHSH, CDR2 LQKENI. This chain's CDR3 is CASSPRTGGHEQYF. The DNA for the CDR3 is TGTGCCAGCTCACCAAGGACAGGGGGCCACGAGCAGTACTTC. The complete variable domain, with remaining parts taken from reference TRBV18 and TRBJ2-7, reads NAGVMQNPRHLVRRRGQEARLRCSPMKGHSHVYWYRQLPEEGLKFMVYLQKENIIDESGMPKERFSAEFPKEGPSILRIQQVVRGDSAAYFCASSPRTGGHEQYFGPGTRLTVT.

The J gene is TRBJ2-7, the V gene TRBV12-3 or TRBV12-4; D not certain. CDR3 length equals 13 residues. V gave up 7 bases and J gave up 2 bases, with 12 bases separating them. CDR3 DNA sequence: TGTGCCAGCACTTATCATAGAGCCTACGAGCAGTACTTC. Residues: CASTYHRAYEQYF.

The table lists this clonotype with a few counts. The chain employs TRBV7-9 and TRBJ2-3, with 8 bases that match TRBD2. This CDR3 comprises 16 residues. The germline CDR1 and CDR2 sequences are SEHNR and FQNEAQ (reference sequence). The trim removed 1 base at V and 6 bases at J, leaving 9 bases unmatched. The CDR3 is CASSLGGGRIADTQYF. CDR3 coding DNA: TGTGCCAGCAGCTTAGGTGGCGGGAGGATCGCCGATACGCAGTATTTT. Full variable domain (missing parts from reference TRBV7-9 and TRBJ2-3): DTGVSQNPRHKITKRGQNVTFRCDPISEHNRLYWYRQTLGQGPEFLTYFQNEAQLEKSRLLSDRFSAERPKGSFSTLEIQRTEQGDSAMYLCASSLGGGRIADTQYFGPGTRLTVL.

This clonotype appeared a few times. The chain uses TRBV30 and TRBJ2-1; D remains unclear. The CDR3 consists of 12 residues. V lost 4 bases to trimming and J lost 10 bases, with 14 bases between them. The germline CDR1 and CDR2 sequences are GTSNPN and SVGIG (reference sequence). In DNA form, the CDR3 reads TGTGCCTGGACGAGAGGTCCCTCCGAGCAGTTCTTC. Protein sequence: CAWTRGPSEQFF.

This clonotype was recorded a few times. The DNA of the CDR3 is TGTGCCAGCAAGGACCACTACGAGCAGTACTTC. Translated, it gives CASKDHYEQYF. This chain uses TRBV28 with TRBJ2-7, with D unclear. CDR1 MDHEN and CDR2 SYDVKM come from the germline V gene. The CDR3 totals 11 residues. Trimming shortened V by 7 bases and J by 3 bases, and 7 bases separated the two germline ends.

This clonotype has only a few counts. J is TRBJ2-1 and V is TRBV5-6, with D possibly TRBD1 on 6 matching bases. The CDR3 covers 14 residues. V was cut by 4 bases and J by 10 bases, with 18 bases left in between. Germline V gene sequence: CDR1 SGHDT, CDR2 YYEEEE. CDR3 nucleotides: TGTGCCAGCAGCCAAGCCGACAGGATTCGCGAGCAGTTCTTC. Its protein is CASSQADRIREQFF.

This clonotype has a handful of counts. The CDR3 bases are TGTGCCAGCAGCCAGAGGGGAGGGACCGGGGAGCTGTTTTTT. Translation gives CASSQRGGTGELFF. This chain links TRBV3-1 with TRBJ2-2; TRBD2 matches 7 bases. CDR1 is LGHDT, CDR2 YNNKEL, per germline (reference sequence). The CDR3 runs 14 residues. The ends lost 3 bases at V and 5 bases at J; junction bases unmatched: 3. The full variable domain, rest sourced from reference TRBV3-1 and TRBJ2-2, is DTAVSQTPKYLVTQMGNDKSIKCEQNLGHDTMYWYKQDSKKFLKIMFSYNNKELIINETVPNRFSPKSPDKAHLNLHINSLELGDSAVYFCASSQRGGTGELFFGEGSRLTVL.

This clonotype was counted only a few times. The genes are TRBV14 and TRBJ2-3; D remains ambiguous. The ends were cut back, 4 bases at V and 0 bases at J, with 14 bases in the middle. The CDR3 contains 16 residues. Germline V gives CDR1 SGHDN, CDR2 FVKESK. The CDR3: CASSLYSIPSTDTQYF. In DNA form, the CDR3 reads TGTGCCAGCAGCCTATACAGTATTCCTAGCACAGATACGCAGTATTTT.